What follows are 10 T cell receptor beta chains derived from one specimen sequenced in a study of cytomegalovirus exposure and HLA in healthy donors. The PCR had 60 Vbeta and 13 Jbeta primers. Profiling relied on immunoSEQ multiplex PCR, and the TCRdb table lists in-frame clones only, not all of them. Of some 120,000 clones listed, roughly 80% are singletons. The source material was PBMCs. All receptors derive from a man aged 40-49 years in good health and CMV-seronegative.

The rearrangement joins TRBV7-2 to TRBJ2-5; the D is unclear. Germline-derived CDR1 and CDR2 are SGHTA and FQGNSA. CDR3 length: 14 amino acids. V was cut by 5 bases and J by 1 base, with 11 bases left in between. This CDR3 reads CASSPVVSQETQYF. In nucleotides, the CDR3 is TGTGCCAGCAGCCCTGTAGTCTCCCAAGAGACCCAGTACTTC.

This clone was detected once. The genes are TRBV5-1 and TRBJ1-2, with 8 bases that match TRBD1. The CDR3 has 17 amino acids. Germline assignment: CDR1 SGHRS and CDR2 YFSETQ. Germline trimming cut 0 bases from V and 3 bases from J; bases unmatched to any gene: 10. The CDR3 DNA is TGCGCCAGCAGCTTGGAAGGACAGGGTAAATTGGACTATGGCTACACCTTC. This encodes CASSLEGQGKLDYGYTF.

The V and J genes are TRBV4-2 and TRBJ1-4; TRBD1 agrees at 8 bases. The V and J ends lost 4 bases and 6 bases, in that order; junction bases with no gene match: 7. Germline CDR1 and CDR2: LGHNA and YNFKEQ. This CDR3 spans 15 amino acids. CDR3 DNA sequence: TGTGCCAGCAGCCGCCGGACAGGGAACGATGAAAAACTGTTTTTT. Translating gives CASSRRTGNDEKLFF.

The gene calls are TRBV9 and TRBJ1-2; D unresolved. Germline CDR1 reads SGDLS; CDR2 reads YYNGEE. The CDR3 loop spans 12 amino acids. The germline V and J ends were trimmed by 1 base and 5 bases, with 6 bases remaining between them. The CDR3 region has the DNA TGTGCCAGCAGCGTATCGGAGTATGGCTACACCTTC. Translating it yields CASSVSEYGYTF. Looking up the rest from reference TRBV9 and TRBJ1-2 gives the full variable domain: DSGVTQTPKHLITATGQRVTLRCSPRSGDLSVYWYQQSLDQGLQFLIQYYNGEERAKGNILERFSAQQFPDLHSELNLSSLELGDSALYFCASSVSEYGYTFGSGTRLTVV.

In DNA, the CDR3 is TGCGCCAGCAGCCCACGAAAGGGACAGTTCCAAGAGACCCAGTACTTC. Translation gives CASSPRKGQFQETQYF. V gene TRBV4-1 combines with J gene TRBJ2-5, with TRBD1 matching 7 bases. Germline CDR1 and CDR2: MGHRA and YSYEKL. The CDR3 contains 16 residues. Trimming cost V 4 bases and J 1 base; bases outside gene matches: 9.

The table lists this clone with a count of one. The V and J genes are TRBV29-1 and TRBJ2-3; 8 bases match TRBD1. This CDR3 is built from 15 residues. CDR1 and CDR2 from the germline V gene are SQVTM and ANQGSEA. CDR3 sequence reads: CSSGQGRFSTDTQYF. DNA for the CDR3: TGCAGTTCTGGACAGGGCCGCTTTAGCACAGATACGCAGTATTTT.

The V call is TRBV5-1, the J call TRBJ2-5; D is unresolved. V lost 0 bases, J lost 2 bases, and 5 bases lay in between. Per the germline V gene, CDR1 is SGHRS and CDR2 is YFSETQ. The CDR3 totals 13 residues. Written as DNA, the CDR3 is TGCGCCAGCAGCTTGGGACAACAAGAGACCCAGTACTTC. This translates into CASSLGQQETQYF.

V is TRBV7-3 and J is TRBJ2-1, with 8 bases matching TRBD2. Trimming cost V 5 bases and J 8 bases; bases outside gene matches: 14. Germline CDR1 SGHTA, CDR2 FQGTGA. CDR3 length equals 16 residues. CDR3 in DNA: TGTGCCAGCAGCCAGACCGGAACGGGAGGGCTCGATGAGCAGTTCTTC. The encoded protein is CASSQTGTGGLDEQFF. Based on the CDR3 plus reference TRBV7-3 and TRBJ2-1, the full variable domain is GAGVSQTPSNKVTEKGKYVELRCDPISGHTALYWYRQSLGQGPEFLIYFQGTGAADDSGLPNDRFFAVRPEGSVSTLKIQRTERGDSAVYLCASSQTGTGGLDEQFFGPGTRLTVL.

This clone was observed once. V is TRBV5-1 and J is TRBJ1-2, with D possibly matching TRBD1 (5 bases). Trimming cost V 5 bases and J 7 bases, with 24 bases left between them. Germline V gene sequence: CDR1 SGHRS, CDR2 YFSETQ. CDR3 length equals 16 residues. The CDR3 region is CASSSRGNDYYGGYTF. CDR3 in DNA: TGCGCCAGCAGTTCAAGGGGCAATGATTATTACGGTGGCTACACCTTC.

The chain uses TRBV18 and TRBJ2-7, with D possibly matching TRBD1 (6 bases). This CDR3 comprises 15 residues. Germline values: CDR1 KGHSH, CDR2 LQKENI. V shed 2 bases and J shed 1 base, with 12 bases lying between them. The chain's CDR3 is CASSPAGVGSYEQYF. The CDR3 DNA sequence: TGTGCCAGCTCACCAGCAGGGGTTGGGTCCTACGAGCAGTACTTC. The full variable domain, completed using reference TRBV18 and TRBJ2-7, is NAGVMQNPRHLVRRRGQEARLRCSPMKGHSHVYWYRQLPEEGLKFMVYLQKENIIDESGMPKERFSAEFPKEGPSILRIQQVVRGDSAAYFCASSPAGVGSYEQYFGPGTRLTVT.